A selection of T cell receptor beta chains follows, all from one sample in a study of T cells after posttransplantation cyclophosphamide. The assay was immunoSEQ multiplex PCR, and TCRdb's table has in-frame clones only and misses some. The data show over 20,000 clones, just over 85% seen once. The sample consisted of PBMCs, taken about 13 months after allogeneic stem cell transplant with calcineurin inhibitor and methotrexate. These receptors were taken from a female patient aged 30-39 years who received an allogeneic stem cell transplant from an unrelated donor, was CMV-positive, and had acute and chronic GVHD. These T cells may partly come from the graft donor. Each CDR3 is given with its conserved first and last residue. The D gene is left open where the match is weak. The size entry is marked missing in some rows and otherwise reads once, few, many or a size class.

>NA|TRBJ1-4|TRBD1|TRBV30
CAWGDRGNEKLFF
TGTGCCTGGGGGGACAGGGGGAATGAAAAACTGTTTTTT
>few|TRBJ2-2|NA|TRBV7-9
CASSPRTGTGELFF
TGTGCCAGCAGCCCCCGAACAGGCACCGGGGAGCTGTTTTTT
>NA|TRBJ2-7|TRBD2|TRBV4-3
CASSQYLAGELYEQYF
TGCGCCAGCAGCCAATACTTAGCGGGAGAATTGTACGAGCAGTACTTC
>once|TRBJ1-4|NA|TRBV19
CASVGQGYEKLFF
TGTGCCAGTGTGGGGCAGGGGTATGAAAAACTGTTTTTT
>NA|TRBJ1-3|NA|TRBV6-5
CASSGDKSIYF
TGTGCCAGCAGTGGGGACAAGTCCATATATTTT
>once|TRBJ2-3|NA|TRBV25-1
CASSDVYRTDTQYF
TGTGCCAGCAGTGATGTTTATCGTACAGATACGCAGTATTTT
>NA|TRBJ2-7|NA|TRBV28
CASSLWGGPASEQYF
TGTGCCAGCAGTTTATGGGGGGGACCTGCCTCTGAGCAGTACTTC
>few|TRBJ1-1|NA|TRBV5-5
CASSLDPQGSTEAFF
TGTGCCAGCAGCTTGGACCCACAGGGTAGTACTGAAGCTTTCTTT
>NA|TRBJ1-6|NA|TRBV5-1
CASSPGELVSPLHF
TGCGCCAGCAGCCCAGGGGAGTTGGTTTCACCCCTCCACTTT
>NA|TRBJ2-3|NA|TRBV4-3
CASSQALTDTQYF
TGCGCCAGCAGCCAAGCCCTCACAGATACGCAGTATTTT
>NA|TRBJ2-7|NA|TRBV30
CAATGDGTYEQYF
TGTGCCGCGACGGGAGATGGGACTTACGAGCAGTACTTC
>NA|TRBJ1-5|NA|TRBV28
CASSRPRVNQPQHF
TGTGCCAGCAGTCGACCCAGGGTCAATCAGCCCCAGCATTTT
>NA|TRBJ2-3|NA|TRBV6-5
CASSYSQRDTQYF
TGTGCCAGCAGTTACTCGCAGCGAGATACGCAGTATTTT
>once|TRBJ2-1|TRBD2|TRBV19
CASSIPSGGYNEQFF
TGTGCCAGTAGTATACCCAGCGGGGGATACAATGAGCAGTTCTTC
>NA|TRBJ2-7|TRBD2|TRBV7-3
CASSLGGWAYEQYF
TGTGCCAGCAGCTTGGGAGGGTGGGCCTACGAGCAGTACTTC
>NA|TRBJ2-2|TRBD1|TRBV2
CASQGQANTGELFF
TGTGCCAGCCAAGGACAGGCCAACACCGGGGAGCTGTTTTTT
>NA|TRBJ1-5|TRBD1|TRBV12-5
CASGGGQGNQPQHF
TGTGCTAGTGGTGGGGGACAGGGCAATCAGCCCCAGCATTTT
>NA|TRBJ1-1|TRBD1|TRBV9
CASSARPGTGKWTEAFF
TGTGCCAGCAGCGCGAGGCCCGGGACAGGGAAGTGGACTGAAGCTTTCTTT
>NA|TRBJ1-1|NA|TRBV6-5
CASSLNTNTEAFF
TGTGCCAGCAGTCTTAATACTAACACTGAAGCTTTCTTT
>NA|TRBJ1-2|TRBD1|TRBV27
CASSLFPSGTDYTF
TGTGCCAGCAGTTTATTCCCTTCCGGGACAGACTACACCTTC
>NA|TRBJ2-7|NA|TRBV7-2
CASSARRFSYEQYF
TGTGCCAGCAGCGCGAGGCGCTTTTCCTACGAGCAGTACTTC
>NA|TRBJ1-6|NA|TRBV19
CASSIDRGSVYSPLHF
TGTGCCAGTAGCATTGATAGGGGCTCGGTTTATTCACCCCTCCACTTT
>NA|TRBJ2-3|TRBD2|TRBV11-2
CASSFSGRTLADTQYF
TGTGCCAGCAGCTTTAGCGGGAGGACCCTTGCAGATACGCAGTATTTT
>once|TRBJ2-7|NA|TRBV30
CAWSVGVRDEQYF
TGTGCCTGGAGTGTAGGGGTACGGGACGAGCAGTACTTC
>NA|TRBJ2-7|NA|TRBV5-1
CASSLQALNYEQYF
TGCGCCAGCAGCTTACAGGCCCTTAACTACGAGCAGTACTTC
>NA|TRBJ2-5|NA|TRBV29-1
CSVSADQETQYF
TGCAGCGTTTCAGCGGATCAAGAGACCCAGTACTTC
>NA|TRBJ1-4|NA|TRBV5-5
CASTLGRQGREKLFF
TGTGCCAGCACCCTAGGGAGGCAGGGTAGAGAAAAACTGTTTTTT
>NA|TRBJ2-7|NA|TRBV11-2
CASSSPGSYEQYF
TGTGCCAGCAGCTCCCCGGGGTCCTACGAGCAGTACTTC
>once|TRBJ2-5|NA|TRBV5-4
CASSSTYGGETQYF
TGTGCCAGCAGCTCAACTTACGGCGGAGAGACCCAGTACTTC
>NA|TRBJ2-3|TRBD2|TRBV5-1
CASSRSGGSTDTQYF
TGCGCCAGCAGCAGGAGCGGGGGGAGCACAGATACGCAGTATTTT
>NA|TRBJ2-3|TRBD2|TRBV6-4
CASSDRAGDVDTQYF
TGTGCCAGCAGTGACAGGGCGGGGGACGTAGATACGCAGTATTTT
>NA|TRBJ2-3|NA|TRBV28
CASSPTTVISSTDTQYF
TGTGCCAGCAGTCCTACGACTGTGATAAGCTCCACAGATACGCAGTATTTT
>NA|TRBJ2-1|NA|TRBV10-3
CAISDPTGFSGFEQFF
TGTGCCATCAGTGACCCCACCGGATTTTCAGGTTTTGAGCAGTTCTTC
>NA|TRBJ2-7|TRBD1|TRBV9
CASSTKRTGGFYEQYF
TGTGCCAGCAGCACCAAGAGAACAGGGGGCTTCTACGAGCAGTACTTC
>NA|TRBJ1-2|NA|TRBV28
CASADRYYGYTF
TGTGCCAGCGCTGACAGATACTATGGCTACACCTTC
>NA|TRBJ2-5|TRBD2|TRBV6-6
CASSPLAGGRETQYF
TGTGCCAGCAGTCCTCTAGCGGGGGGCCGGGAGACCCAGTACTTC
>NA|TRBJ1-1|NA|TRBV7-9
CASKGGAGDTEAFF
TGTGCCAGCAAGGGGGGGGCTGGGGACACTGAAGCTTTCTTT
>NA|TRBJ1-1|TRBD1|TRBV6-6
CASSWDRDGTEAFF
TGTGCCAGCAGTTGGGACAGGGACGGCACTGAAGCTTTCTTT
>NA|TRBJ1-2|NA|TRBV9
CASSPGAGGYTF
TGTGCCAGCAGCCCTGGGGCGGGAGGCTACACCTTC
>few|TRBJ1-1|NA|TRBV28
CASSLGGPGTEAFF
TGTGCCAGCAGCCTGGGGGGGCCCGGGACTGAAGCTTTCTTT
>NA|TRBJ2-7|TRBD2|TRBV19
CASSIGGGRAGSYEQYF
TGTGCCAGTAGTATAGGTGGCGGGAGGGCCGGATCCTACGAGCAGTACTTC